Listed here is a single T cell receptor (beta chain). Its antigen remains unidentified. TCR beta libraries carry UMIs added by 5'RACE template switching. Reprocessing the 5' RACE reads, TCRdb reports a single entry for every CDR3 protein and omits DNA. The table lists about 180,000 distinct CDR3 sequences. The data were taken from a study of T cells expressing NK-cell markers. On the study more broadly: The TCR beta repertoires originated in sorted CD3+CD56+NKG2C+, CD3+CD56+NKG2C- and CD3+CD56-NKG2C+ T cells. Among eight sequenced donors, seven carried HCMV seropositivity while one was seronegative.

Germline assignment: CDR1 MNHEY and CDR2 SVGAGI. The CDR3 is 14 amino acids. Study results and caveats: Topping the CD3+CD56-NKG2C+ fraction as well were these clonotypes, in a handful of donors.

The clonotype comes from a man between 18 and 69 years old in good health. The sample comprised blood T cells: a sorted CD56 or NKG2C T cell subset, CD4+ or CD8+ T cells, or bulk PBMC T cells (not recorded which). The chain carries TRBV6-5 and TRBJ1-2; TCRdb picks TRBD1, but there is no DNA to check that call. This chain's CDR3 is CASSWDRDRAGYTF.